What follows is one T cell receptor (beta chain) and its context. What it recognizes is unknown. The data were obtained in a study of cytomegalovirus exposure and HLA in healthy donors. The study, taken as a whole, reports: A few CMV-associated chains were confirmed in vitro to be specific for CMV antigens. A list of around 160 TCR beta chains associated with cytomegalovirus was given.

Germline V gene lookup returns CDR1 GTSNPN and CDR2 SVGIG (reference sequence). Trimming removed 0 bases from V and 1 base from J, with 9 bases in between. The CDR3 extends over 14 amino acids. TCRdb's copy holds only in-frame clones and misses some; the assay was immunoSEQ multiplex PCR. The data show under 150,000 clones, around 86% seen once. The donors were members of the approximately 130-subject validation cohort (separate from the approximately 670-subject first cohort). The chain is built from TRBV30 and TRBJ2-5; D remains unclear. Sequenced sample: PBMCs. This clonotype was obtained from a man younger than 35 in good health and CMV-seropositive. This CDR3 is CAWSVVVSQETQYF. Here the CDR3 DNA reads TGTGCCTGGAGTGTAGTCGTCAGCCAAGAGACCCAGTACTTC.